Below are 20 T cell receptor beta chains sequenced from a single sample in a study of T cell changes during pregnancy in multiple sclerosis. Repertoires were generated with immunoSEQ multiplex PCR, while TCRdb's copy carries only in-frame clones and drops some. The sample lists about 83,000 clones, around 93% occurring once. This material consisted of PBMCs, taken in the first trimester of pregnancy. The receptors were gathered from a female donor in good health, serving as a control in a pregnancy study. Some clones in this sample may be carry-over from other donors' samples.

The chain joins TRBV19 to TRBJ2-1; 11 bases fit TRBD2. Germline CDR1 reads LNHDA; CDR2 reads SQIVND (reference sequence). The V and J ends lost 6 bases and 2 bases, in that order; junction bases with no gene match: 6. The CDR3 extends over 16 amino acids. The CDR3 DNA follows: TGTGCCAGTAGCCCAATAGCGGGAGGGACCTACAATGAGCAGTTCTTC. It translates to CASSPIAGGTYNEQFF.

This chain links TRBV10-3 with TRBJ2-7; tentatively, D is TRBD1 (5 bases). Trimming left V 5 bases short and J 0 bases short, with 11 bases between. The germline gives CDR1 ENHRY, CDR2 SYGVKD. The CDR3 length is 14 residues. The CDR3 spells CAISLGVPSYEQYF. The CDR3 nucleotides are TGTGCCATCAGTTTAGGGGTACCCTCCTACGAGCAGTACTTC.

A remark on this clone: One end of the junction does not line up with germline, which may come from a read error. The CDR3 DNA is TGTGCCAGCAATCATGGACAGGGGCGGCCTTTC. Translation gives CASNHGQGRPF. V and J are TRBV28 and TRBJ2-7; TRBD1 aligns across 9 bases. The germline V gene encodes CDR1 MDHEN and CDR2 SYDVKM. This CDR3 region has 11 residues. The full variable domain, its missing parts supplied by reference TRBV28 and TRBJ2-7, is DVKVTQSSRYLVKRTGEKVFLECVQDMDHENMFWYRQDPGLGLRLIYFSYDVKMKEKGDIPEGYSVSREKKERFSLILESASTNQTSMYLCASNHGQGRPFGPGTRLTVT.

The chain recombines TRBV9 with TRBJ2-5; 10 bases match TRBD1. The trim removed 4 bases at V and 4 bases at J, leaving 19 bases unmatched. There are 19 residues in the CDR3. Germline lookup yields CDR1 SGDLS and CDR2 YYNGEE. In DNA form, the CDR3 reads TGTGCCAGCAGCCTCCGGGGCGGGACAGGGGTATCGGGAGGAGAGACCCAGTACTTC. It yields the protein CASSLRGGTGVSGGETQYF.

The V and J genes are TRBV5-1 and TRBJ2-7, with 7 bases fitting TRBD2. V lost 0 bases and J lost 2; bases outside the gene matches: 2. The germline gives CDR1 SGHRS, CDR2 YFSETQ. This CDR3 comprises 14 residues. This CDR3 reads CASSLGLAPYEQYF. In DNA, the CDR3 is TGCGCCAGCAGCTTGGGACTAGCACCCTACGAGCAGTACTTC.

V usage is TRBV6-4 and J usage is TRBJ2-2; 9 nucleotides agree with TRBD2. J lost 4 bases, V lost 3 bases, and 0 bases had no gene match. Germline V gene lookup returns CDR1 MRHNA and CDR2 SNTAGT. CDR3 length: 14 amino acids. CDR3 residues: CASSERGGTGELFF. As DNA, the CDR3 is TGTGCCAGCAGTGAGCGGGGGGGCACCGGGGAGCTGTTTTTT.

V usage is TRBV19 and J usage is TRBJ1-5, with 8 positions matching TRBD1. CDR3 length: 16 amino acids. J lost 2 bases, V lost 1 base, and 4 bases had no gene match. Germline lookup yields CDR1 LNHDA and CDR2 SQIVND (reference sequence). The chain's CDR3 is CASSIGETGGNQPQHF. The CDR3 bases are TGTGCCAGTAGTATAGGGGAGACAGGGGGCAATCAGCCCCAGCATTTT.

This chain links TRBV4-1 with TRBJ2-1, with D perhaps matching TRBD2 (6 bases). V dropped 3 bases and J dropped 2 bases, with 11 bases sitting between them. CDR1 is MGHRA, CDR2 YSYEKL, per germline. This CDR3 is 15 amino acids long. CDR3 nucleotide sequence: TGCGCCAGCAGCCAGCCGGGACTGACCTACAATGAGCAGTTCTTC. This translates into CASSQPGLTYNEQFF.

The CDR3 loop reads CASSRVSTNTEAFF. The CDR3, as DNA: TGTGCCAGCAGCCGGGTATCGACGAACACTGAAGCTTTCTTT. This chain links TRBV6-5 with TRBJ1-1; D gene unclear. CDR3 length: 14 amino acids. Trimming stripped 6 bases from V and 1 base from J, with 12 bases between. The germline V gene has CDR1 MNHEY and CDR2 SVGAGI.

V gene TRBV27 combines with J gene TRBJ2-3, with 10 bases that match TRBD1. This CDR3 region has 18 residues. V gave up 5 bases and J gave up 2 bases; unmatched junction bases: 13. Looked up from germline, CDR1 is MNHEY and CDR2 is SMNVEV (reference sequence). Here the CDR3 reads CASSPPRTGGSFTDTQYF. CDR3 bases: TGTGCCAGCAGTCCACCAAGGACAGGGGGAAGCTTCACAGATACGCAGTATTTT.

The chain uses TRBV29-1 and TRBJ1-1; 8 bases are shared with TRBD1. The junction had 3 bases not matched to a gene; V was cut back by 6 bases and J by 0 bases. Germline V CDR1 and CDR2: SQVTM, ANQGSEA. The CDR3 spans 13 residues. This chain's CDR3 is CSVGQGVNTEAFF. CDR3 DNA: TGCAGCGTAGGACAGGGTGTGAACACTGAAGCTTTCTTT.

V is TRBV5-1 and J is TRBJ2-7; TRBD1 aligns across 10 bases. The CDR3 is made up of 16 amino acids. The ends lost 4 bases at V and 0 bases at J; junction bases unmatched: 7. Germline CDR1 SGHRS, CDR2 YFSETQ. CDR3 DNA sequence: TGCGCCAGCAGCCGTGCGGGACAGGGGAGCTCCTACGAGCAGTACTTC. It encodes CASSRAGQGSSYEQYF. Based on the CDR3 plus reference TRBV5-1 and TRBJ2-7, the full variable domain is KAGVTQTPRYLIKTRGQQVTLSCSPISGHRSVSWYQQTPGQGLQFLFEYFSETQRNKGNFPGRFSGRQFSNSRSEMNVSTLELGDSALYLCASSRAGQGSSYEQYFGPGTRLTVT.

This clone was detected a few times. The chain employs TRBV6-1 and TRBJ1-2; TRBD1 agrees at 7 bases. Germline V CDR1 and CDR2: MNHNS, SASEGT. This CDR3 comprises 12 residues. Trimming took 5 bases from V and 6 from J; bases not matched to a gene: 3. CDR3 region: CASSTDRDGYTF. The CDR3 region has the DNA TGTGCCAGCAGTACAGACAGGGATGGCTACACCTTC.

The chain employs TRBV11-2 and TRBJ2-1; 7 nucleotides agree with TRBD1. The CDR3 spans 14 residues. After removal of 7 bases from V and 9 bases from J, the junction contained 12 bases not matched to a gene. Germline V gene lookup returns CDR1 SGHAT and CDR2 FQNNGV. Here the CDR3 reads CASTFTGTAGEQFF. The CDR3 nucleotides read TGTGCCAGCACCTTTACGGGGACAGCCGGTGAGCAGTTCTTC.

This clone was detected once. The J gene is TRBJ2-7, the V gene TRBV29-1, with a tentative D call TRBD1 (6 bases). Germline V lookup: CDR1 SQVTM, CDR2 ANQGSEA. The V end was cut by 6 bases, the J end by 2 bases, with 11 bases between. This CDR3 is built from 12 residues. CDR3 nucleotides: TGCAGCGTGACCGGGACACCCTACGAGCAGTACTTC. Translated, it gives CSVTGTPYEQYF.

The chain recombines TRBV21-1 with TRBJ1-1. TRBV21-1 is tagged as a pseudogene. This CDR3 is 14 amino acids long. The DNA of the CDR3 is TGTGCCAGCAGCAAAGACTTTGTGAACACTGAAGCTTTCTTT. It is translated as CASSKDFVNTEAFF.

This clone was detected only once. The gene calls are TRBV2 and TRBJ1-1; D remains ambiguous. V lost 5 bases to trimming and J lost 0 bases, with 16 bases between them. The CDR3 consists of 16 residues. The germline gives CDR1 SNHLY, CDR2 FYNNEI. CDR3 DNA sequence: TGTGCCAGCAGTAGCGGTGGCAGGCACATGAACACTGAAGCTTTCTTT. Its protein is CASSSGGRHMNTEAFF.

The rearrangement links TRBV15 to TRBJ1-1; D is uncertain. Trimming took 1 base from V and 0 from J, leaving 9 bases between them. In germline, CDR1 is LNHNV, CDR2 YYDKDF (reference sequence). CDR3 size: 15 residues. CDR3 amino acids: CATSRVGGMNTEAFF. CDR3 DNA: TGTGCCACCAGCAGAGTGGGAGGGATGAACACTGAAGCTTTCTTT. The variable domain in full, completed from reference TRBV15 and TRBJ1-1, reads DAMVIQNPRYQVTQFGKPVTLSCSQTLNHNVMYWYQQKSSQAPKLLFHYYDKDFNNEADTPDNFQSRRPNTSFCFLDIRSPGLGDTAMYLCATSRVGGMNTEAFFGQGTRLTVV.

The genes are TRBV6-5 and TRBJ1-2; possibly TRBD1 for D (6 bases). From germline, CDR1 is MNHEY and CDR2 SVGAGI. This CDR3 has 14 residues. V dropped 2 bases and J dropped 6 bases, with 13 bases sitting between them. The chain's CDR3 is CASSYDHRVHGYTF. The CDR3 DNA follows: TGTGCCAGCAGTTACGACCACAGGGTACATGGCTACACCTTC.

The V gene is TRBV28, the J gene TRBJ2-7; D is possibly TRBD1 (6 bases). Between the trimmed V and J ends, which lost 7 bases and 3 bases, there was a span of 16 bases. The CDR3 length is 14 residues. Germline V gene data show CDR1 as MDHEN and CDR2 as SYDVKM. The CDR3, as DNA: TGTGCCAGCAACCGACCCGGGACATACTACGAGCAGTACTTC. Translating gives CASNRPGTYYEQYF.